A single sample gave rise to the 28 T cell receptor beta chains below, sequenced in a study of OX40 agonist ivuxolimab in advanced cancers. Data came from immunoSEQ multiplex PCR; TCRdb stores just in-frame clones and leaves some out. The sample carries roughly 68,000 clones, about 80% recorded once. The material sequenced was CD4+ or CD8+ T cells sorted from blood, taken in a trial of the OX40 agonist ivuxolimab. These receptors were taken from an adult with an advanced solid tumor such as melanoma, head and neck, liver or kidney cancer.

This chain connects TRBV7-2 to TRBJ2-7; 12 bases fit TRBD2. With 6 bases clipped from V and 4 bases from J, the junction kept 4 bases outside the gene matches. The CDR3 covers 14 residues. Germline loops: CDR1 SGHTA, CDR2 FQGNSA. In nucleotides, the CDR3 is TGTGCCAGCAGTCAAACTAGCGGGGGGTACGAGCAGTACTTC. It translates to CASSQTSGGYEQYF. The full variable domain, completed using reference TRBV7-2 and TRBJ2-7, is GAGVSQSPSNKVTEKGKDVELRCDPISGHTALYWYRQSLGQGLEFLIYFQGNSAPDKSGLPSDRFSAERTGGSVSTLTIQRTQQEDSAVYLCASSQTSGGYEQYFGPGTRLTVT.

The chain joins TRBV11-3 to TRBJ2-3; 9 bases align to TRBD1. Losses at the gene ends were 0 bases for V and 3 bases for J; bases not matched to a gene: 4. CDR1 is SGHNT and CDR2 is YENEEA in the germline V gene. This CDR3 contains 16 residues. For the CDR3, the DNA is TGTGCCAGCAGCTTAGATAATGGACAGGGGACAGATACGCAGTATTTT. Protein sequence: CASSLDNGQGTDTQYF.

The CDR3 sequence: CASSLVGTGVTYEQYF. The CDR3 nucleotides are TGTGCCAGCAGCTTGGTCGGGACAGGGGTCACCTACGAGCAGTACTTC. The V gene is TRBV5-8, the J gene TRBJ2-7, with TRBD1 identical over 10 bases. The CDR3 consists of 16 residues. V lost 0 bases and J lost 2; bases outside the gene matches: 5. Germline V lookup: CDR1 SGHTS, CDR2 YDEGEE.

This clone was recorded a few times. This chain uses TRBV28 with TRBJ1-1; D gene ambiguous. The germline V and J ends were trimmed by 4 bases and 3 bases, with 18 bases remaining between them. Looked up from germline, CDR1 is MDHEN and CDR2 is SYDVKM. This CDR3 contains 16 residues. CDR3 in amino acids: CASSSLGGRRDTEAFF. DNA of the CDR3: TGTGCCAGCAGTTCCTTGGGTGGCAGGAGGGACACTGAAGCTTTCTTT.

The chain couples TRBV7-2 to TRBJ1-1, with D maybe TRBD1 (5 bases). CDR1 is SGHTA, CDR2 FQGNSA, per germline. V was trimmed by 5 bases and J by 1 base, leaving 14 bases between them. The CDR3 spans 15 residues. This CDR3 is CASSLSGDPNTEAFF. CDR3 DNA sequence: TGTGCCAGCAGCCTATCCGGGGACCCGAACACTGAAGCTTTCTTT. Filled out from reference TRBV7-2 and TRBJ1-1, the complete variable domain reads GAGVSQSPSNKVTEKGKDVELRCDPISGHTALYWYRQSLGQGLEFLIYFQGNSAPDKSGLPSDRFSAERTGGSVSTLTIQRTQQEDSAVYLCASSLSGDPNTEAFFGQGTRLTVV.

This clone was detected once. V and J are TRBV6-1 and TRBJ1-3; D ambiguous. This CDR3 spans 13 amino acids. V lost 8 bases and J 0 bases, leaving 8 bases between the germline ends. Germline V gives CDR1 MNHNS, CDR2 SASEGT. CDR3 protein: CASAAPSGNTIYF. In DNA form, the CDR3 reads TGTGCCAGCGCAGCTCCCTCTGGAAACACCATATATTTT.

This sequence joins TRBV4-2 and TRBJ2-7; D unresolved. Germline lookup yields CDR1 LGHNA and CDR2 YNFKEQ. V was clipped by 4 bases and J by 3 bases, with 13 bases between them. The CDR3 totals 14 residues. CDR3 in DNA: TGTGCCAGCAGCCGTGAGGCTCTCAACTACGAGCAGTACTTC. Its translation is CASSREALNYEQYF.

J is TRBJ1-4 and V is TRBV27; 11 bases match TRBD1. Germline V lookup: CDR1 MNHEY, CDR2 SMNVEV (reference sequence). The CDR3 sequence is 18 residues long. V dropped 5 bases and J dropped 0; count of bases not matched to a gene: 8. Here the CDR3 reads CASSPHRTGGATNEKLFF. CDR3 bases: TGTGCCAGCAGTCCCCATCGGACAGGGGGCGCAACTAATGAAAAACTGTTTTTT.

A single count supports this clone. This rearrangement joins TRBV15 to TRBJ2-1; D gene unclear. CDR1 is LNHNV and CDR2 is YYDKDF in the germline V gene (reference sequence). This CDR3 is built from 12 residues. V was trimmed by 0 bases and J by 10 bases, leaving 7 bases between them. CDR3 DNA sequence: TGTGCCACCAGCAGAGAAAGATTCGAGCAGTTCTTC. This gives the protein CATSRERFEQFF.

This rearrangement joins TRBV9 to TRBJ1-2; D gene uncertain. Trimming pared 0 bases from V and 5 bases from J, leaving 14 bases between. Germline lookup yields CDR1 SGDLS and CDR2 YYNGEE. The CDR3 has 15 amino acids. The CDR3 coding sequence is TGTGCCAGCAGCGTAGAACGAGGGAGAGAGTATGGCTACACCTTC. Amino acids: CASSVERGREYGYTF.

The V and J genes are TRBV29-1 and TRBJ1-2; 10 bases agree with TRBD1. The CDR3 is made up of 16 amino acids. CDR1 and CDR2 from the germline V gene are SQVTM and ANQGSEA. The junction had 12 bases not matched to a gene; V was cut back by 5 bases and J by 3 bases. The CDR3 here is CSVSQPTGGADYGYTF. The CDR3, as DNA: TGCAGCGTTAGCCAGCCGACAGGGGGCGCTGACTATGGCTACACCTTC.

The chain recombines TRBV7-7 with TRBJ2-5; D uncertain. The CDR3 is 13 amino acids. The germline gives CDR1 SSHAT, CDR2 FNYEAQ (reference sequence). V dropped 5 bases and J dropped 5 bases, with 12 bases sitting between them. The CDR3 DNA reads as TGTGCCAGCAGCCGACAAGTTGGGGAGACCCAGTACTTC. Amino acid sequence: CASSRQVGETQYF.

The chain recombines TRBV9 with TRBJ2-7, with TRBD1 matching over 10 bases. CDR1 is SGDLS, CDR2 YYNGEE, per germline. The CDR3 covers 15 residues. V gave up 4 bases and J gave up 4 bases; unmatched junction bases: 8. CDR3 loop: CASSSWDRGSYEQYF. CDR3 sequence (DNA): TGTGCCAGCAGCTCCTGGGACAGGGGTTCGTACGAGCAGTACTTC.

This clone turned up a few times. The J gene is TRBJ2-2, the V gene TRBV6-1; D is uncertain. The CDR3 consists of 13 residues. Germline-derived CDR1 and CDR2 are MNHNS and SASEGT. The ends were cut back, 4 bases at V and 2 bases at J, with 5 bases in the middle. As DNA, the CDR3 is TGTGCCAGCAGTGGGATAAACACCGGGGAGCTGTTTTTT. This translates into CASSGINTGELFF.

The chain has TRBV19 and TRBJ1-1, with D perhaps TRBD1 (6 bases). The CDR3 runs to 15 residues. V lost 4 bases to trimming and J lost 1 base, with 13 bases between them. Germline CDR1 is LNHDA and CDR2 is SQIVND (reference sequence). CDR3 in amino acids: CASSRVGATNTEAFF. DNA of the CDR3: TGTGCCAGTAGTAGGGTGGGGGCGACGAACACTGAAGCTTTCTTT.

CDR3 nucleotide sequence: TGTGCCAGCAATCCCCTGGTGGACAGGGGTAATTCACCCCTCCACTTT. Its protein product is CASNPLVDRGNSPLHF. V gene TRBV21-1 combines with J gene TRBJ1-6; the listed D gene, TRBD1, was not tested against the DNA. TRBV21-1 is designated a pseudogene. The CDR3 is made up of 16 amino acids.

The chain uses TRBV4-2 and TRBJ2-5; 7 positions match TRBD1. Trimming removed 0 bases from V and 5 bases from J; junction bases left unmatched: 6. The CDR3 is 15 amino acids. Looked up from germline, CDR1 is LGHNA and CDR2 is YNFKEQ. For the CDR3, the DNA is TGTGCCAGCAGCCAAGAAAATGTACAGGGGGAGACCCAGTACTTC. Translating it yields CASSQENVQGETQYF.

This rearrangement joins TRBV29-1 to TRBJ2-5; TRBD1 matches at 7 bases. V lost 3 bases and J lost 7; bases outside the gene matches: 5. Per the germline V gene, CDR1 is SQVTM and CDR2 is ANQGSEA. The CDR3 covers 12 residues. The CDR3 protein is CSVERDSLTQYF. The CDR3 nucleotides read TGCAGCGTTGAGAGGGACAGCCTGACCCAGTACTTC.

This clone came up once. One end of the junction does not line up with germline, which may come from a read error. The chain couples TRBV4-2 to TRBJ1-1; 9 bases match TRBD1. The germline V gene encodes CDR1 LGHNA and CDR2 YNFKEQ. CDR3 size: 15 residues. CDR3 in DNA: TGTGCCAGCAGCCAAGTAGGACAGGGGAACACCGAAGCTTTCTTT. Amino acids: CASSQVGQGNTEAFF.

This chain uses TRBV27 with TRBJ1-2, with a weak D call TRBD1 (5 bases). Trimming pared 5 bases from V and 5 bases from J, leaving 12 bases between. Germline V CDR1 and CDR2: MNHEY, SMNVEV (reference sequence). CDR3 size: 13 residues. The CDR3 here is CASSPRGGYGYTF. DNA of the CDR3: TGTGCCAGCAGTCCAAGGGGTGGGTATGGCTACACCTTC.

CDR3 nucleotide sequence: TGCGCCAGCAGCTTAGGGGGGTTGAAGGGCACCGGGGAGCTGTTTTTT. Translated, it gives CASSLGGLKGTGELFF. The chain uses TRBV4-1 and TRBJ2-2; D tentatively fits TRBD1 or TRBD2 (6 bases each). Looked up from germline, CDR1 is MGHRA and CDR2 is YSYEKL. Trimming cost V 5 bases and J 4 bases, with 17 bases left between them. The CDR3 has 16 residues.

CDR3 sequence (DNA): TGTGCCAGCAGTTTAGCCTCGGGACAGGTAGGAGGCTATGGCTACACCTTC. Its translation is CASSLASGQVGGYGYTF. This rearrangement joins TRBV28 to TRBJ1-2, with 8 bases identical to TRBD1. Germline V gene data show CDR1 as MDHEN and CDR2 as SYDVKM. The CDR3 has 17 residues. The ends lost 2 bases at V and 4 bases at J; junction bases unmatched: 12.

On this clone itself: At one end, the junction sequence differs from germline, possibly due to a read error. The V gene is TRBV5-1, the J gene TRBJ2-3, with D hard to call. The CDR3 contains 13 residues. Germline assignment: CDR1 SGHRS and CDR2 YFSETQ. In DNA, the CDR3 is TGTGCCAGCAGCTTGGTCGCCCTAACCAGCCAGTATTTT. Its translation: CASSLVALTSQYF.

V gene TRBV29-1 combines with J gene TRBJ2-3; TRBD2 is a possible D gene (6 bases). The ends were cut back, 6 bases at V and 0 bases at J, with 16 bases in the middle. The CDR3 sequence is 15 residues long. Per germline, CDR1 SQVTM and CDR2 ANQGSEA. In DNA, the CDR3 is TGCAGCGTGGAAAGGTCCGGGGGTAGCACAGATACGCAGTATTTT. Translated: CSVERSGGSTDTQYF.

The V call is TRBV18, the J call TRBJ2-1, with TRBD1 matching over 11 bases. CDR3 length: 15 amino acids. Germline V CDR1 and CDR2: KGHSH, LQKENI. V was pared by 3 bases and J by 3 bases, with 1 base of the junction left unmatched. Here the CDR3 reads CASSPGQGVYNEQFF. CDR3 sequence (DNA): TGTGCCAGCTCACCGGGACAGGGGGTCTACAATGAGCAGTTCTTC.

Worth noting for this clone: Its ends do not fully match the called genes, so a read error is possible. The CDR3 DNA is TGTATGACTAGCGGGGGACCCCTTGGCAATGAGCAGTTCTTC. Protein: CMTSGGPLGNEQFF. The chain combines TRBV29-1 with TRBJ2-1; 12 positions match TRBD2. CDR1 is SQVTM and CDR2 is ANQGSEA in the germline V gene. This CDR3 spans 14 amino acids.

The gene calls are TRBV6-5 and TRBJ2-4; 10 nucleotides line up with TRBD1. The trim removed 5 bases at V and 4 bases at J, leaving 5 bases unmatched. Germline lookup yields CDR1 MNHEY and CDR2 SVGAGI. The CDR3 totals 15 residues. CDR3 amino acids: CASSLDRGRKNIQYF. DNA of the CDR3: TGTGCCAGCAGTCTTGACAGGGGGCGGAAAAACATTCAGTACTTC.

This rearrangement joins TRBV7-8 to TRBJ2-2; 7 bases line up with TRBD2. The junction had 8 bases not matched to a gene; V was cut back by 7 bases and J by 3 bases. Germline values: CDR1 SGHVS, CDR2 FQNEAQ. The CDR3 loop spans 15 amino acids. The CDR3 bases are TGTGCCAGCATCGTTCAGGCGGGAGACACCGGGGAGCTGTTTTTT. As protein: CASIVQAGDTGELFF.